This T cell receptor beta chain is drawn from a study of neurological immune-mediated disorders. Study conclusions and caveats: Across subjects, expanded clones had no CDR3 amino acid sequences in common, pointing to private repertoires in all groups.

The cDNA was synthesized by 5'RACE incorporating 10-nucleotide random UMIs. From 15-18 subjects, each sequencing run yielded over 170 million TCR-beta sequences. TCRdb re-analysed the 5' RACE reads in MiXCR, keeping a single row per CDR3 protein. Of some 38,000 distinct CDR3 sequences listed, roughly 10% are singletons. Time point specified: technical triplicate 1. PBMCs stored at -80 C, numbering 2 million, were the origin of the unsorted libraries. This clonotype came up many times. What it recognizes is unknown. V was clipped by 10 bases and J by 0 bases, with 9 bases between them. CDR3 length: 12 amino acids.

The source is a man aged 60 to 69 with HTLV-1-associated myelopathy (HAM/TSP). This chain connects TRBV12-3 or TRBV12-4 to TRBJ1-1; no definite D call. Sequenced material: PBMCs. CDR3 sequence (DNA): TGTGCCACCACTCTTATGAACACTGAAGCTTTCTTT. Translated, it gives CATTLMNTEAFF.